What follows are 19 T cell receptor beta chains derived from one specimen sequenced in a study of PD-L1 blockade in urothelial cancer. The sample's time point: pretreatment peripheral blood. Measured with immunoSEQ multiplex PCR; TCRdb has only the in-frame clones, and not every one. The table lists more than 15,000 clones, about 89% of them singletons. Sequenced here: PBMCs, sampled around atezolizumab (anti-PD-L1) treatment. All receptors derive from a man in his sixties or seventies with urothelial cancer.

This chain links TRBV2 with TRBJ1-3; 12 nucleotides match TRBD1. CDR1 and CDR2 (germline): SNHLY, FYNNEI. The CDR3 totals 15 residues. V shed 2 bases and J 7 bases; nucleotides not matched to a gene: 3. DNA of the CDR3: TGTGCCAGCAGTGAATTGGGGACAGGGGGCAACACCATATATTTT. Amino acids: CASSELGTGGNTIYF.

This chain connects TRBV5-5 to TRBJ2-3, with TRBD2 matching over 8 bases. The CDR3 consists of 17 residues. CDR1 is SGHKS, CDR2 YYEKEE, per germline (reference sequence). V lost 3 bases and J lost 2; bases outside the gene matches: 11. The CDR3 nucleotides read TGTGCCAGCAGCTACTCGCGGCAGCGGGGGCCCACAGATACGCAGTATTTT. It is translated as CASSYSRQRGPTDTQYF.

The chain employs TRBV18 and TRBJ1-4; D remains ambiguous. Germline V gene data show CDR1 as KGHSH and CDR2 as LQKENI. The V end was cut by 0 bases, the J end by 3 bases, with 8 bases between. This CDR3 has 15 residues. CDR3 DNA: TGTGCCAGCTCACCACCGACAATACCTAATGAAAAACTGTTTTTT. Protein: CASSPPTIPNEKLFF.

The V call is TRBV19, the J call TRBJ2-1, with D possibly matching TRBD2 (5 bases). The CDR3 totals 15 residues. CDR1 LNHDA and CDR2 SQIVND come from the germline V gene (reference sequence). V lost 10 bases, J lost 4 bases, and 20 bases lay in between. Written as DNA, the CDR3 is TGTGCCACCTCCGAGGGTCAGAGGACTTACAATGAGCAGTTCTTC. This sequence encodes CATSEGQRTYNEQFF.

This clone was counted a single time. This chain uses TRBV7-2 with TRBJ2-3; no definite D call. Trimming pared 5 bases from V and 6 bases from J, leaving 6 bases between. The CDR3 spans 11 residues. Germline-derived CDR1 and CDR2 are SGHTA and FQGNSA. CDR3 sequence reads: CASSLSDTQYF. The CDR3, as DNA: TGTGCCAGCAGCCTCTCCGATACGCAGTATTTT. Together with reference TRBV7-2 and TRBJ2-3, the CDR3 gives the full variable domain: GAGVSQSPSNKVTEKGKDVELRCDPISGHTALYWYRQSLGQGLEFLIYFQGNSAPDKSGLPSDRFSAERTGGSVSTLTIQRTQQEDSAVYLCASSLSDTQYFGPGTRLTVL.

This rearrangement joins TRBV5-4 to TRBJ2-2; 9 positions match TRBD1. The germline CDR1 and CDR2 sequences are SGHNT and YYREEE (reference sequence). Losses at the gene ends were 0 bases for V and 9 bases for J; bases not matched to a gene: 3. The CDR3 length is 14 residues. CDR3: CASSLDRGRRELFF. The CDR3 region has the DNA TGTGCCAGCAGCTTGGACAGGGGGCGCCGGGAGCTGTTTTTT.

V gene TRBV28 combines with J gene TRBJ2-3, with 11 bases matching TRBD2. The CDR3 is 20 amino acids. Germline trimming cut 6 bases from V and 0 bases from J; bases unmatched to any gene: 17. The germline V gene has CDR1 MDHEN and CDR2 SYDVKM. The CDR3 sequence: CASSFIAGGPGIGSTDTQYF. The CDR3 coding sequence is TGTGCCAGCAGCTTTATAGCGGGGGGGCCGGGGATAGGAAGCACAGATACGCAGTATTTT.

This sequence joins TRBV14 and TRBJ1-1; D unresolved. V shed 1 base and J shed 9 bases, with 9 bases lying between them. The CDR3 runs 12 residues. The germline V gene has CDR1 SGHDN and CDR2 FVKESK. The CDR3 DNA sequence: TGTGCCAGCAGCCAAGGGGCGTGGAAAGCTTTCTTT. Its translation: CASSQGAWKAFF.

Here the CDR3 reads CASSLTGAGIWDTEAFF. CDR3 sequence (DNA): TGTGCCAGCAGCTTGACAGGGGCGGGTATTTGGGACACTGAAGCTTTCTTT. V gene TRBV7-9 combines with J gene TRBJ1-1, with TRBD1 identical over 8 bases. Germline V CDR1 and CDR2: SEHNR, FQNEAQ (reference sequence). J lost 3 bases, V lost 3 bases, and 12 bases had no gene match. The CDR3 is 17 amino acids.

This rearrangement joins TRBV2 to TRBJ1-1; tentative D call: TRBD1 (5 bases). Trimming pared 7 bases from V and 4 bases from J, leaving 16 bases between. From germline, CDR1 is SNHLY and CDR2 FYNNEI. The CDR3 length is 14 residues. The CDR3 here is CASKDPGMSTEAFF. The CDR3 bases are TGTGCCAGCAAAGACCCAGGGATGAGCACTGAAGCTTTCTTT.

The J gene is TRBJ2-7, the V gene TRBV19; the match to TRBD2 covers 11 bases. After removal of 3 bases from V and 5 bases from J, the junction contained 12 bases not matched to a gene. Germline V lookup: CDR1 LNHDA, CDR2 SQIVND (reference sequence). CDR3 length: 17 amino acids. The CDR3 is CASSMETGTSGWNEQYF. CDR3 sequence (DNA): TGTGCCAGTAGTATGGAGACCGGGACTAGCGGATGGAACGAGCAGTACTTC.

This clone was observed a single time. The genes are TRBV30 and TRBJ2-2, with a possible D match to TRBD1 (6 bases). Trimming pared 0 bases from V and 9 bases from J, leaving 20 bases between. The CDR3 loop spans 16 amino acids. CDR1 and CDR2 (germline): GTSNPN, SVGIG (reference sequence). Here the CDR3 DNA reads TGTGCCTGGAGTGTACGGGGACAACAAACGTTCCGGGAGCTGTTTTTT. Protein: CAWSVRGQQTFRELFF. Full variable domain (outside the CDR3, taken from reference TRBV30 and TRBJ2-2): SQTIHQWPATLVQPVGSPLSLECTVEGTSNPNLYWYRQAAGRGLQLLFYSVGIGQISSEVPQNLSASRPQDRQFILSSKKLLLSDSGFYLCAWSVRGQQTFRELFFGEGSRLTVL.

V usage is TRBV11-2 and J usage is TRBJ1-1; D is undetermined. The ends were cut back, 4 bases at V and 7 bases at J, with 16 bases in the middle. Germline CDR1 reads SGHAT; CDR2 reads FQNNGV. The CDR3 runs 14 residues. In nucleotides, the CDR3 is TGTGCCAGCAGCTCTCGTGCAGGCCCTATTGAAGCTTTCTTT. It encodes CASSSRAGPIEAFF.

In DNA, the CDR3 is TGTGCCAGCAGGGGACCAACAGGGTTTCCCCCCGAGCAGTACTTC. Protein product: CASRGPTGFPPEQYF. The V gene is TRBV27, the J gene TRBJ2-7; tentative D call: TRBD1 (6 bases). The CDR3 covers 15 residues. V lost 6 bases and J 6 bases, leaving 21 bases between the germline ends. Germline V gene sequence: CDR1 MNHEY, CDR2 SMNVEV (reference sequence).

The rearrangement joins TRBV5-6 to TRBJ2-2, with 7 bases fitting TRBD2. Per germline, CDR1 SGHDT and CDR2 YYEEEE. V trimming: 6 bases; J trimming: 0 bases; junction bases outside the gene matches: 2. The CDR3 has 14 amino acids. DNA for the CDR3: TGTGCCAGCATCGCGGGGGCGAACACCGGGGAGCTGTTTTTT. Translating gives CASIAGANTGELFF.

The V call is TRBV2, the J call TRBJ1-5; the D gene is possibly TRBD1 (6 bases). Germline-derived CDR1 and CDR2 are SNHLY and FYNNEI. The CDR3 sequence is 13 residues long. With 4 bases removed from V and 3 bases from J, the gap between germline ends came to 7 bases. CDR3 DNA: TGTGCCAGCAGTGCAGGGGACAATCAGCCCCAGCATTTT. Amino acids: CASSAGDNQPQHF.

DNA of the CDR3: TGTGCCAGCAGCGTAGGACCAGGGGACAATGAGCAGTTCTTC. Translated, it gives CASSVGPGDNEQFF. The chain recombines TRBV9 with TRBJ2-1; D may be TRBD1 (6 bases). Trimming took 0 bases from V and 5 from J, leaving 9 bases between them. Germline lookup yields CDR1 SGDLS and CDR2 YYNGEE. The CDR3 has 14 amino acids.

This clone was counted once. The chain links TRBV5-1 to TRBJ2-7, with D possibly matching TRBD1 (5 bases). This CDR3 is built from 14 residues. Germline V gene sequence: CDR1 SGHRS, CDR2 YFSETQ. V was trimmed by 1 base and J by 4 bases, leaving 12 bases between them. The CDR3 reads CASSLLQGEYEQYF. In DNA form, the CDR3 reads TGCGCCAGCAGCTTGTTGCAGGGCGAATACGAGCAGTACTTC.

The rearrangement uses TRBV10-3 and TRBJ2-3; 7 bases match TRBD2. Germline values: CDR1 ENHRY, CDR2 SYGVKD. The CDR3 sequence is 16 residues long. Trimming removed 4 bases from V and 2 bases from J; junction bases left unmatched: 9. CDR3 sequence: CAISGFGGGHTDTQYF. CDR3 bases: TGTGCCATCAGTGGATTTGGGGGGGGTCACACAGATACGCAGTATTTT.